This T cell receptor (beta chain) was found in a study of blood T cells in healthy people across ages. The V segment lost 6 bases and the J segment 7 bases; nucleotides outside the gene matches: 15. The CDR3 loop spans 16 amino acids. Per the germline V gene, CDR1 is MDHEN and CDR2 is SYDVKM. A J-beta primer mix and a sample-barcoded 5' primer were used in a second PCR of roughly 6 to 11 cycles. MiXCR, applied by TCRdb to the 5' RACE reads, yields one record per CDR3 protein. The table lists roughly 2 million distinct CDR3 sequences, around half of them singletons. Sequenced: blood. The receptor was derived from a woman between 35 and 50 years old in good health. This chain connects TRBV28 to TRBJ2-7, with 10 bases identical to TRBD1. The CDR3 is CASRTGQGFLYNEQYF. CDR3 in DNA: TGTGCCAGCAGAACGGGACAGGGGTTTCTCTACAATGAGCAGTACTTC.